This record covers a single TCR beta chain. Its antigen target is currently unknown. Base qualities are missing; no much larger clone stands one base away. Receptors were amplified or captured by the immunoSEQ multiplex PCR assay. The hsTCRB Kit was used according to the manufacturer's protocol to amplify rearranged TCR beta chain sequences. Sequencing of TCRB libraries was carried out on an Illumina MiSeq. The authors' pipeline ran thus. The kit vendor's proprietary platform handled demultiplexing, trimming and gene mapping. What TCRdb holds here is the immuneACCESS table cut down to in-frame rearrangements. Part of the clones is not present; checked against another copy, under half of the missing clones reflect an unresolved V gene, and the others are unexplained. The V and J calls and clone size were taken over from that table, and D and trimming were inferred from the DNA. Present in this sample are 45,000 to 55,000 clones, about three quarters of which were seen just once. The ten largest clones take up 12% of the sample.

These data come from a study of a mutant IDH1 vaccine in newly diagnosed glioma (dated by TCRdb to the early 2020s). For the study in its entirety: Vaccination began 4-6 weeks after radiotherapy alone, or alongside temozolomide cycles in the chemotherapy-containing groups. The week-35 safety follow-up took place at visit V12, and the week-47 end of study took place at visit V13. Peripheral blood was collected at six visits: V03 (baseline), V05, V07, V10, V12 and V13. Of the roughly 30 treated patients, approximately 62% were male and about 40% were female, and the mean age was around 40 years. For exploratory analyses, fewer than 30 treated patients had longitudinal TCRB deep sequencing done wherever samples were available. Before enrollment, patients had received standard therapy of radiotherapy alone, temozolomide alone, or radiochemotherapy with temozolomide; most received the combination.

Per the publication, the time point label means: week 35, safety follow-up. A 20-mer mutant IDH1 peptide at 300 micrograms in Montanide made up each vaccine dose, which was injected subcutaneously together with topical imiquimod. Patients received eight vaccinations in weeks 1, 3, 5, 7, 11, 15, 19 and 23, corresponding to visits V03 through V10. Newly diagnosed WHO grade 3 or 4 IDH1-mutant astrocytomas showing loss of nuclear ATRX were present in the donors. The samples were drawn from NOA16, a multicentre, single-arm, open-label phase I trial in Germany that tested a mutant IDH1 peptide vaccine in humans for the first time. The DNeasy Blood and Tissue Kit was used to extract genomic DNA from EDTA blood for TCRB sequencing. What the research found in general, with its limitations: No apparent relationship was observed between pseudoprogression and alterations in the top peripheral T cell clonotypes detected by TCRB sequencing. The authors stated that sample limitations prevented analyses of patient blood samples from being reproduced. Immune responses induced by the vaccine were seen in approximately 93% of patients across multiple MHC alleles. Selection of PBMC samples for TCRB deep sequencing was based on availability.

Including the terminal cysteine and phenylalanine, the CDR3 comprises 17 residues. The DNA shown is the 51-base CDR3, in frame from base 1. Unmatched junction bases come to 12, with V trimmed by 3 bases and J by 5 bases. From the germline V gene, CDR1 is SNHLY and CDR2 is FYNNEI. This receptor was obtained from a middle-aged man with glioma. The sequences come from PBMCs, collected from a glioma patient whose treatment included an IDH1 peptide vaccine. The sequence joins TRBV2 to TRBJ2-3, with 9 bases matching TRBD1. The nucleotide sequence reads TGTGCCAGCAGTGATTCGATGGACAGGGGATGGGGAGATACGCAGTATTTT. Its translation reads: CASSDSMDRGWGDTQYF. The CDR3, completed at both ends by the reference TRBV2 and TRBJ2-3 genes, gives the full variable domain EPEVTQTPSHQVTQMGQEVILRCVPISNHLYFYWYRQILGQKVEFLVSFYNNEISEKSEIFDDQFSVERPDGSNFTLKIRSTKLEDSAMYFCASSDSMDRGWGDTQYFGPGTRLTVL.